This TCR beta chain was found in a study of graft-versus-host responses after intestinal transplantation. On the study more broadly: Anti-thymocyte globulin was used for induction in all recipients, who then took tacrolimus and steroids for approximately 3 years.

Whole-study findings and limits: There was an association between peak levels of circulating GvH clones and early post-transplant HvG declines. The marrow of recipients harbored GvH clones, and ileum or blood showed some of them first.

Germline V gene sequence: CDR1 MGHRA, CDR2 YSYEKL. The V gene lost 4 bases and the J gene lost 6 bases, with 20 bases spanning the gap. This CDR3 comprises 16 residues. A note on this clone: As yet, its antigen is unknown.

Repertoires were generated with immunoSEQ multiplex PCR, while TCRdb's copy carries only in-frame clones and drops some. The repertoire holds 33,000 or so clones, with about 95% as singletons. This sequence joins TRBV4-1 and TRBJ2-3; D unclear. Source: PBMCs, taken 16 days after intestinal transplant. The TCR sequence derives from a human patient who received an intestinal transplant, so some T cells may come from the graft donor. The DNA of the CDR3 is TGCGCCAGCAGCCTCCGCAAGTGGCCCTCAGGCGATACGCAGTATTTT. It translates to CASSLRKWPSGDTQYF.